One sample yielded the 23 T cell receptor beta chains listed below, sequenced in a study of PD-L1 blockade in urothelial cancer (dated by TCRdb to about 2017). The receptor library was made with the immunoSEQ multiplex PCR assay. This immuneACCESS table, as held by TCRdb, lists in-frame sequences with V and J called but not all clones. Of the missing ones, under half trace to an unresolved V gene in checked studies; the others have no known cause. The sample records 75,000 to 90,000 clones, around 80% of which are singletons. The top ten clones comprise over 7.5% of the sample. This specimen was PBMCs, taken around atezolizumab (anti-PD-L1) treatment. All receptors derive from a man between 65 and 85 years old with urothelial cancer.

DNA for the CDR3: TGTGCCAGCAGTTCCCGGACTACTTATCTCACCTACGAGCAGTACTTC. Translation gives CASSSRTTYLTYEQYF. V gene TRBV6-5 combines with J gene TRBJ2-7; tentative D call: TRBD2 (6 bases). This CDR3 has 16 amino acids. Trimming cost V 4 bases and J 2 bases, with 18 bases left between them. The germline gives CDR1 MNHEY, CDR2 SVGAGI.

The chain is built from TRBV5-1 and TRBJ1-3; D is ambiguous. The V gene lost 5 bases and the J gene lost 0 bases, with 9 bases spanning the gap. The CDR3 consists of 14 residues. Germline lookup yields CDR1 SGHRS and CDR2 YFSETQ. For the CDR3, the DNA is TGCGCCAGCAGTCGGGGTGACTCTGGAAACACCATATATTTT. This gives the protein CASSRGDSGNTIYF.

V gene TRBV6-6 combines with J gene TRBJ1-1, with TRBD1 matching over 7 bases. The CDR3 consists of 16 residues. Germline CDR1 and CDR2: MNHNY and SVGAGI (reference sequence). The trim removed 2 bases at V and 4 bases at J, leaving 10 bases unmatched. CDR3: CASSYISPNRGTEAFF. In nucleotides, the CDR3 is TGTGCCAGCAGTTACATATCACCCAACAGGGGCACTGAAGCTTTCTTT.

This clone appeared once. J is TRBJ2-4 and V is TRBV19; 9 bases agree with TRBD1. Germline CDR1 LNHDA, CDR2 SQIVND (reference sequence). The V gene end was trimmed by 3 bases and the J gene end by 8 bases; junction bases not matched to a gene: 5. This CDR3 has 14 residues. CDR3 loop: CASSMRRDRDIQYF. The CDR3 nucleotides are TGTGCCAGTAGTATGAGAAGGGACAGGGACATTCAGTACTTC.

The chain uses TRBV30 and TRBJ1-5, with 8 nucleotides matching TRBD1. Germline CDR1 GTSNPN, CDR2 SVGIG (reference sequence). V dropped 2 bases and J dropped 0; count of bases not matched to a gene: 15. This CDR3 spans 19 amino acids. For the CDR3, the DNA is TGTGCCTGGAGTACACACATGAACAGGGGGGGTAATAGCAATCAGCCCCAGCATTTT. As protein: CAWSTHMNRGGNSNQPQHF.

This chain connects TRBV5-4 to TRBJ2-1; TRBD1 aligns across 8 bases. From germline, CDR1 is SGHNT and CDR2 YYREEE (reference sequence). V shed 4 bases and J 9 bases; nucleotides not matched to a gene: 9. The CDR3 has 14 amino acids. The CDR3 is CASSQMTGVSEQFF. DNA of the CDR3: TGTGCCAGCAGCCAGATGACAGGGGTGAGTGAGCAGTTCTTC. Full variable domain (missing parts from reference TRBV5-4 and TRBJ2-1): ETGVTQSPTHLIKTRGQQVTLRCSSQSGHNTVSWYQQALGQGPQFIFQYYREEENGRGNFPPRFSGLQFPNYSSELNVNALELDDSALYLCASSQMTGVSEQFFGPGTRLTVL.

This clone was observed a few times. V and J are TRBV27 and TRBJ1-5; D call uncertain. The CDR3 has 16 amino acids. Germline lookup yields CDR1 MNHEY and CDR2 SMNVEV (reference sequence). The germline V and J ends were trimmed by 3 bases and 1 base, with 13 bases remaining between them. DNA for the CDR3: TGTGCCAGCAGTTTGTCCTCCGAACGGAGCAATCAGCCCCAGCATTTT. It specifies CASSLSSERSNQPQHF.

V is TRBV2 and J is TRBJ1-1, with 8 bases matching TRBD1. The CDR3 contains 12 residues. Looked up from germline, CDR1 is SNHLY and CDR2 is FYNNEI. V lost 6 bases to trimming and J lost 6 bases; unmatched junction nucleotides: 3. CDR3 sequence (DNA): TGTGCCAGCAGAAGACAGGGGCCTGAAGCTTTCTTT. This sequence encodes CASRRQGPEAFF.

The J gene is TRBJ2-1, the V gene TRBV7-9; 8 bases agree with TRBD2. Germline CDR1 and CDR2: SEHNR and FQNEAQ (reference sequence). CDR3 length: 15 residues. The V and J ends lost 2 bases and 7 bases, in that order; junction bases with no gene match: 7. The CDR3 bases are TGTGCCAGCAGCTTATCCAGCGGGAGAAAGAATGAGCAGTTCTTC. Encoded protein: CASSLSSGRKNEQFF.

This chain's CDR3 is CAWSTPQGTETQYF. The DNA of the CDR3 is TGTGCCTGGAGTACACCACAGGGGACGGAGACCCAGTACTTC. The J gene is TRBJ2-5, the V gene TRBV30, with TRBD1 identical over 7 bases. The CDR3 is 14 amino acids. With V trimmed by 2 bases and J by 5 bases, 8 bases remained unmatched. Germline CDR1 and CDR2: GTSNPN and SVGIG (reference sequence).

The rearrangement joins TRBV7-9 to TRBJ1-2; 7 bases are a match to TRBD1. This CDR3 is built from 15 residues. The V gene's germline CDR1 is SEHNR and CDR2 FQNEAQ (reference sequence). Trimming removed 5 bases from V and 5 bases from J; junction bases left unmatched: 11. The CDR3 protein is CASSLSRQGEYGYTF. For the CDR3, the DNA is TGTGCCAGCAGCCTATCCAGACAGGGCGAATATGGCTACACCTTC.

This clone was recorded many times. The rearrangement links TRBV2 to TRBJ1-2; D might be TRBD1 (6 bases). Looked up from germline, CDR1 is SNHLY and CDR2 is FYNNEI. The V end was cut by 2 bases, the J end by 4 bases, with 11 bases between. There are 14 residues in the CDR3. Here the CDR3 DNA reads TGTGCCAGCAGTGAAAACAGGGCTACCTATGGCTACACCTTC. Its protein product is CASSENRATYGYTF.

A few counts support this clone. This chain links TRBV11-1 with TRBJ1-2; D is undetermined. Germline loops: CDR1 SGHAT, CDR2 FQDESV (reference sequence). V was clipped by 1 base and J by 6 bases, with 6 bases between them. This CDR3 spans 12 amino acids. The CDR3 DNA follows: TGTGCCAGCAGCTTAGGGCGGGATGGCTACACCTTC. Protein sequence: CASSLGRDGYTF.

V is TRBV9 and J is TRBJ2-7, with D possibly being TRBD2 (5 bases). CDR3 length equals 14 residues. Trimming shortened V by 0 bases and J by 2 bases, and 9 bases separated the two germline ends. Germline assignment: CDR1 SGDLS and CDR2 YYNGEE. CDR3 sequence: CASSVDGGAYEQYF. CDR3 DNA sequence: TGTGCCAGCAGCGTAGACGGAGGAGCCTACGAGCAGTACTTC.

The gene calls are TRBV9 and TRBJ2-1, with 12 bases aligning to TRBD2. The CDR3 loop spans 15 amino acids. Germline CDR1 reads SGDLS; CDR2 reads YYNGEE. J was trimmed by 2 bases and V by 3 bases; bases with no gene match: 0. CDR3 DNA: TGTGCCAGCAGCGCTAGCGGGAGGGCCTACAATGAGCAGTTCTTC. It yields the protein CASSASGRAYNEQFF.

The rearrangement joins TRBV28 to TRBJ1-3, with D hard to call. This CDR3 has 14 residues. Trimming stripped 4 bases from V and 0 bases from J, with 7 bases between. From germline, CDR1 is MDHEN and CDR2 SYDVKM. The CDR3 is CASSSPSSGNTIYF. CDR3 bases: TGTGCCAGCAGTTCCCCCAGCTCTGGAAACACCATATATTTT.

J is TRBJ1-1 and V is TRBV19; 7 bases fit TRBD1. The CDR3 is 13 residues long. Unmatched junction bases numbered 5, after V lost 5 bases and J lost 5 bases. CDR1 is LNHDA, CDR2 SQIVND, per germline (reference sequence). Here the CDR3 reads CASSPDRATEAFF. The CDR3 DNA follows: TGTGCCAGTAGTCCAGACAGGGCTACTGAAGCTTTCTTT.

Regarding this clone: The same CDR3 also results from other DNA sequences found in this sample. This rearrangement joins TRBV5-4 to TRBJ1-1; D is ambiguous. V was shortened by 0 bases and J by 1 base, with 7 bases between the two germline ends. CDR1 and CDR2 (germline): SGHNT, YYREEE (reference sequence). This CDR3 has 14 amino acids. The CDR3 bases are TGTGCCAGCAGCTTGGATCGGGGGAACACTGAAGCTTTCTTT. It specifies CASSLDRGNTEAFF. Complete variable domain (other parts from reference TRBV5-4 and TRBJ1-1): ETGVTQSPTHLIKTRGQQVTLRCSSQSGHNTVSWYQQALGQGPQFIFQYYREEENGRGNFPPRFSGLQFPNYSSELNVNALELDDSALYLCASSLDRGNTEAFFGQGTRLTVV.

The V and J genes are TRBV5-1 and TRBJ1-2, with a weak D call TRBD1 (6 bases). V shed 5 bases and J shed 5 bases, with 16 bases lying between them. The CDR3 spans 14 residues. In germline, CDR1 is SGHRS, CDR2 YFSETQ. CDR3 bases: TGCGCCAGCAGACAAGCAGGGGATCGTTATGGCTACACCTTC. It yields the protein CASRQAGDRYGYTF. The full variable domain, in which reference TRBV5-1 and TRBJ1-2 provide the parts outside the CDR3, is KAGVTQTPRYLIKTRGQQVTLSCSPISGHRSVSWYQQTPGQGLQFLFEYFSETQRNKGNFPGRFSGRQFSNSRSEMNVSTLELGDSALYLCASRQAGDRYGYTFGSGTRLTVV.

This clone has only a few counts. The chain is built from TRBV5-4 and TRBJ1-2; 8 bases match TRBD1. Per germline, CDR1 SGHNT and CDR2 YYREEE (reference sequence). This CDR3 region has 15 residues. V trimming: 4 bases; J trimming: 4 bases; junction bases outside the gene matches: 9. The CDR3 here is CASSADRAEGYGYTF. As DNA, the CDR3 is TGTGCCAGCAGCGCGGACAGGGCGGAGGGCTATGGCTACACCTTC.

The V call is TRBV4-3, the J call TRBJ2-1; possible D gene TRBD2, 5 bases. The V end lost 0 bases, the J end lost 1 base, and 7 bases lay between the germline ends. Germline loops: CDR1 LGHNA, CDR2 YSLEER. This CDR3 has 15 residues. Here the CDR3 reads CASSQDRTSYNEQFF. CDR3 coding DNA: TGCGCCAGCAGCCAAGATAGGACTTCCTACAATGAGCAGTTCTTC.

V is TRBV5-1 and J is TRBJ1-2; a possible D gene is TRBD1 (5 bases). Trimming removed 4 bases at V and 0 bases at J, with 7 bases between. Germline V CDR1 and CDR2: SGHRS, YFSETQ. The CDR3 length is 13 residues. CDR3 coding DNA: TGCGCCAGCAGCCCGGACACTAACTATGGCTACACCTTC. Amino acid sequence: CASSPDTNYGYTF.

This chain joins TRBV21-1 and TRBJ2-5; the D call of TRBD1 is as the table states it, not checked on the DNA. TRBV21-1 is a known pseudogene. This CDR3 region has 14 residues. DNA of the CDR3: TGTGCCAGTCGGGACAGGGGCAACCAAGAGACCCAGTACTTC. The encoded protein is CASRDRGNQETQYF.